The 3 T cell receptor beta chains given below trace back to one sample, sequenced in a study of response to subunit inactivated influenza vaccine. TCRdb analysed the RT-PCR reads with MiXCR anew, one entry per CDR3 protein. The sample holds around 650,000 distinct CDR3 sequences, more than 15% seen once. Material: PBMCs from blood, obtained 11 to 12 days after vaccination. The receptors were sampled from a man over 45 who received an inactivated influenza vaccine.

The chain has TRBV7-2 and TRBJ1-4, with D possibly matching TRBD1 (5 bases). Looked up from germline, CDR1 is SGHTA and CDR2 is FQGNSA. The CDR3 is 14 residues long. Between the trimmed V and J ends, which lost 2 bases and 8 bases, there was a span of 12 bases. For the CDR3, the DNA is TGTGCCAGCAGCTTACAGTCAGGGAGGGAAAAACTGTTTTTT. Translation gives CASSLQSGREKLFF.

The CDR3 sequence is CSVAGTGAEKLFF. CDR3 DNA sequence: TGCAGCGTGGCCGGGACAGGGGCTGAAAAACTGTTTTTT. The V and J genes are TRBV29-1 and TRBJ1-4; 10 bases agree with TRBD1. CDR3 length: 13 residues. With 6 bases clipped from V and 7 bases from J, the junction kept 5 bases outside the gene matches. In germline, CDR1 is SQVTM, CDR2 ANQGSEA.

The chain couples TRBV7-2 to TRBJ2-5, with a weak D call TRBD1 (5 bases). Germline V gene lookup returns CDR1 SGHTA and CDR2 FQGNSA. Trimming took 4 bases from V and 4 from J, leaving 10 bases between them. The CDR3 extends over 13 amino acids. CDR3 residues: CASSSSRGETQYF. The CDR3, as DNA: TGTGCCAGCAGCTCCTCAAGGGGAGAGACCCAGTACTTC.